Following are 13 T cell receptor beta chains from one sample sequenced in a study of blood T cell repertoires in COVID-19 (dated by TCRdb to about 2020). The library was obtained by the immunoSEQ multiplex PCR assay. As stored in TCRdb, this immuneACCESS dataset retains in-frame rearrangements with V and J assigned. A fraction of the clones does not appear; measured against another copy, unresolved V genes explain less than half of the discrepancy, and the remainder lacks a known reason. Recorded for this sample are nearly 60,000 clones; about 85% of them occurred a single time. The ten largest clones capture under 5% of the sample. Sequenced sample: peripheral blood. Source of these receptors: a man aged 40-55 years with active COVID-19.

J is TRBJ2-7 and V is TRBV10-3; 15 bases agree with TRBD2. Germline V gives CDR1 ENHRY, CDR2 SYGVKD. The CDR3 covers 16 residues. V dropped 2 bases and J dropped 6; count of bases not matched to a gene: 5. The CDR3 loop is CAISELWTSGRAEQYF. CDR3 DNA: TGTGCCATCAGTGAGCTATGGACTAGCGGGAGGGCCGAGCAGTACTTC.

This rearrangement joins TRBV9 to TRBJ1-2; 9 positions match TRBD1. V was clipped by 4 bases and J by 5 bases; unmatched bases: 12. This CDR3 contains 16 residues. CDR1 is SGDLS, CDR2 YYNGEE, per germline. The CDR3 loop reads CASSPLGQGIVYGYTF. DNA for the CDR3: TGTGCCAGCAGCCCGTTAGGACAGGGGATCGTATATGGCTACACCTTC.

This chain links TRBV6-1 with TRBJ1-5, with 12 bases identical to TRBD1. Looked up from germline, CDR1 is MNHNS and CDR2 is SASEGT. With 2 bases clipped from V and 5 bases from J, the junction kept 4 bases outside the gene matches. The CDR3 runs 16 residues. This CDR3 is CASSEPGQGADQPQHF. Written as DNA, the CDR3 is TGTGCCAGCAGTGAACCGGGACAGGGGGCCGATCAGCCCCAGCATTTT.

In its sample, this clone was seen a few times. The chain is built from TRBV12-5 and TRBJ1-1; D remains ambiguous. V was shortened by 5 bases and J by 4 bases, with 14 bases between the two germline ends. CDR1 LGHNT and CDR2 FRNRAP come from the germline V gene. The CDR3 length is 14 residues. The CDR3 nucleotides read TGTGCTAGTGGTATGGAGTTGTCGAGCACTGAAGCTTTCTTT. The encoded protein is CASGMELSSTEAFF.

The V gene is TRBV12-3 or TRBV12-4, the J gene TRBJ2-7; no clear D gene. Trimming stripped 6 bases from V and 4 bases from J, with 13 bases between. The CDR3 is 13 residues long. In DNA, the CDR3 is TGTGCCAGCAGACCCCCCTCACGGTACGAGCAGTACTTC. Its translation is CASRPPSRYEQYF.

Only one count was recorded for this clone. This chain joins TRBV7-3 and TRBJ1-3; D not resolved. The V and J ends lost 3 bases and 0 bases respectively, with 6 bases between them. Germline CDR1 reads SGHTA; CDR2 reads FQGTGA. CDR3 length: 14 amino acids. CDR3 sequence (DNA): TGTGCCAGCAGCTTGTACGGCTCTGGAAACACCATATATTTT. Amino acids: CASSLYGSGNTIYF.

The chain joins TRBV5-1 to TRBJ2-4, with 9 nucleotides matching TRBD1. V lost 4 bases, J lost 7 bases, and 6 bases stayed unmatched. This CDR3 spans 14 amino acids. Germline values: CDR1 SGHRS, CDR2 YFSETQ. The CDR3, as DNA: TGCGCCAGCAGCACCTCCGGGACAGGGAACATTCAGTACTTC. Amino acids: CASSTSGTGNIQYF.

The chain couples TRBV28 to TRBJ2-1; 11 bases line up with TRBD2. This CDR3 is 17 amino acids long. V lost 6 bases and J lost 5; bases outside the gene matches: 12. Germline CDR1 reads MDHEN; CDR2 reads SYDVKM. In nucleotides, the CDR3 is TGTGCCAGCAGCGAAGATAGCGGGAGGGCCGGGGACAATGAGCAGTTCTTC. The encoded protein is CASSEDSGRAGDNEQFF. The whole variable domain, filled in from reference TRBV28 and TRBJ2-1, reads DVKVTQSSRYLVKRTGEKVFLECVQDMDHENMFWYRQDPGLGLRLIYFSYDVKMKEKGDIPEGYSVSREKKERFSLILESASTNQTSMYLCASSEDSGRAGDNEQFFGPGTRLTVL.

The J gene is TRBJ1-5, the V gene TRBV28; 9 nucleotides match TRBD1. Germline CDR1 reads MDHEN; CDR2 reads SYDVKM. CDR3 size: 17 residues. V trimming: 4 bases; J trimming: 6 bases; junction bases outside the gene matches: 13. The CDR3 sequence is CASSSQWRDRAFQPQHF. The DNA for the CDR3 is TGTGCCAGCAGTTCCCAGTGGCGGGACAGGGCTTTTCAGCCCCAGCATTTT.

The CDR3 spells CASSFTGNTEAFF. CDR3 coding DNA: TGTGCCAGCAGCTTCACGGGGAACACTGAAGCTTTCTTT. The V gene is TRBV7-2, the J gene TRBJ1-1; no clear D gene. The V and J ends lost 3 bases and 1 base respectively, with 6 bases between them. Germline loops: CDR1 SGHTA, CDR2 FQGNSA. The CDR3 spans 13 residues.

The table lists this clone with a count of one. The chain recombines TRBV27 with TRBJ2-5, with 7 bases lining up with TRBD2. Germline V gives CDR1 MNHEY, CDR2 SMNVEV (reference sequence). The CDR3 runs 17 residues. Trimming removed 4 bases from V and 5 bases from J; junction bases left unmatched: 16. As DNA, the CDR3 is TGTGCCAGCAGTTCCACACCCGTGGGGGGGACGCTGGAGACCCAGTACTTC. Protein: CASSSTPVGGTLETQYF.

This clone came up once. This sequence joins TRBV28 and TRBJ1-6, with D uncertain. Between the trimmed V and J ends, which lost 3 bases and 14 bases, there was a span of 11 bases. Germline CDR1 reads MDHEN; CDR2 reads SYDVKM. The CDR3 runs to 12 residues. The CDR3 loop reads CASSFAGRALHF. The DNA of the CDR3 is TGTGCCAGCAGTTTTGCGGGTAGGGCCCTCCACTTT.

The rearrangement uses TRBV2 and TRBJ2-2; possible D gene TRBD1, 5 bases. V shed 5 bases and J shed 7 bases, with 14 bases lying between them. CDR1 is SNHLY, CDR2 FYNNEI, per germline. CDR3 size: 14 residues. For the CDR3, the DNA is TGTGCCAGCAGTTCGTCTCCAGGGCACGGGGAGCTGTTTTTT. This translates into CASSSSPGHGELFF.